This entry lists 6 T cell receptor beta chains sequenced from one sample in a study of T-cell reconstitution after alpha-beta-depleted transplantation in children. The authors prepared the TCRbeta library with unique molecular identifiers. TCRdb reanalysed the PCR reads using MiXCR and keeps one entry per CDR3 protein. The sample includes approximately 120,000 distinct CDR3 sequences, around 9.8% of them seen just once. Sequencing was performed on PBMCs, mostly from graft donor cells, taken 180 days after TCRalphabeta/CD19-depleted stem cell transplant. The receptors come from a girl under three years old who had a stem cell transplant for combined immunodeficiency, so the T cells may come from the graft donor.

This clonotype was seen many times. The chain has TRBV20-1 and TRBJ1-4; the D gene is possibly TRBD1 (5 bases). Germline CDR1 DFQATT, CDR2 SNEGSKA (reference sequence). CDR3 length: 15 amino acids. Trimming left V 4 bases short and J 8 bases short, with 20 bases between. CDR3 coding DNA: TGCAGTGCTACCCGGCCGGCGGATTGGGGGGAAAAACTGTTTTTT. Translating it yields CSATRPADWGEKLFF.

This clonotype was observed a few times. This chain links TRBV6-2 or TRBV6-3 with TRBJ2-1; D is possibly TRBD2 (5 bases). Germline loops: CDR1 MNHEY, CDR2 SVGEGT. Trimming pared 4 bases from V and 8 bases from J, leaving 15 bases between. This CDR3 comprises 14 residues. CDR3 nucleotide sequence: TGTGCCAGCAGTTCCGCGGGTCTCACCCATGAGCAGTTCTTC. Protein sequence: CASSSAGLTHEQFF.

The chain employs TRBV18 and TRBJ1-4; 7 positions match TRBD1. The CDR3 runs 14 residues. The V gene end was trimmed by 3 bases and the J gene end by 10 bases; junction bases not matched to a gene: 8. The germline gives CDR1 KGHSH, CDR2 LQKENI. Here the CDR3 DNA reads TGTGCCAGCTCACCTATACAGGGGTCAGGAAAACTGTTTTTT. It codes for CASSPIQGSGKLFF.

V and J are TRBV9 and TRBJ2-3; 8 bases are shared with TRBD1. Trimming took 0 bases from V and 2 from J; bases not matched to a gene: 5. The CDR3 consists of 16 residues. The V gene's germline CDR1 is SGDLS and CDR2 YYNGEE. CDR3 in DNA: TGTGCCAGCAGCGTAGGGGCAGGGGGCCACACAGATACGCAGTATTTT. It codes for CASSVGAGGHTDTQYF.

This clonotype was picked up a small number of times. The chain carries TRBV18 and TRBJ1-1; no firm D call. V was clipped by 6 bases and J by 9 bases, with 11 bases between them. Germline V gene sequence: CDR1 KGHSH, CDR2 LQKENI. The CDR3 consists of 11 residues. CDR3 bases: TGTGCCAGCTCCCCCGGGTTCCAAGCTTTCTTT. Its protein product is CASSPGFQAFF.

This clonotype was found a few times. The V and J genes are TRBV6-1 and TRBJ2-5, with D tentatively TRBD1 (6 bases). Per germline, CDR1 MNHNS and CDR2 SASEGT. V was trimmed by 6 bases and J by 5 bases, leaving 13 bases between them. CDR3 length: 13 amino acids. The CDR3 DNA follows: TGTGCCAGCAGACAAACAGGGTCGGAGACCCAGTACTTC. Translating gives CASRQTGSETQYF.